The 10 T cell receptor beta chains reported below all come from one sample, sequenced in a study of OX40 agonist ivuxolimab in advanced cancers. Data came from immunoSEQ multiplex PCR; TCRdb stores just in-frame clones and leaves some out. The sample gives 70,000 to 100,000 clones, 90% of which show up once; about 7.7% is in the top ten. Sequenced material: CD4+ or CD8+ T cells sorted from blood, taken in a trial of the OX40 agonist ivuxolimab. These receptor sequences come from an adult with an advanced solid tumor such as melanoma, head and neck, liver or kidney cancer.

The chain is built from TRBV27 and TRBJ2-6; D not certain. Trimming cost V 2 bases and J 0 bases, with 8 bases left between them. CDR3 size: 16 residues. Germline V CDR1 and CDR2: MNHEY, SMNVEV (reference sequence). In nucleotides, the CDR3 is TGTGCCAGCAGTTTAATCGGCCTCTCTGGGGCCAACGTCCTGACTTTC. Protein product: CASSLIGLSGANVLTF.

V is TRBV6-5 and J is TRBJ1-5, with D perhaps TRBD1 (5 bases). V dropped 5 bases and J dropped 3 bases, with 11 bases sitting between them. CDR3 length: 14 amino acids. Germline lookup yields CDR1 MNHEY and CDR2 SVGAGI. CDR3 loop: CASSTGHLNQPQHF. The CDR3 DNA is TGTGCCAGCAGTACAGGACACCTCAATCAGCCCCAGCATTTT.

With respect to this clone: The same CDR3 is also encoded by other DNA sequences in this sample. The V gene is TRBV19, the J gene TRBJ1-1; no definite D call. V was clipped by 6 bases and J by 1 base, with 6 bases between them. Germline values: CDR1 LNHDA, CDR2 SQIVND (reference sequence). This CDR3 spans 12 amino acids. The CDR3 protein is CASSRRNTEAFF. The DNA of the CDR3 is TGTGCCAGTAGCAGGAGGAACACTGAAGCTTTCTTT.

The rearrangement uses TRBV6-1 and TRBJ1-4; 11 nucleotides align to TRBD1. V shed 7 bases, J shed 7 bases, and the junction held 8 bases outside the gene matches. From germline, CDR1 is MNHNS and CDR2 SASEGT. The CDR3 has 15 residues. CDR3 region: CASTPLGTGGEKLFF. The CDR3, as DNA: TGTGCCAGCACCCCCTTGGGGACAGGGGGTGAAAAACTGTTTTTT.

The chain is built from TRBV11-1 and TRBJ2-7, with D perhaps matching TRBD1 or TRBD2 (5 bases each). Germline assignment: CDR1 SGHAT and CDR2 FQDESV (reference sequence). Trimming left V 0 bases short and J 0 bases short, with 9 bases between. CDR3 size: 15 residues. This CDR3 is CASSLAGAFSYEQYF. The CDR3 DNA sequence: TGTGCCAGCAGCTTAGCCGGGGCCTTCTCCTACGAGCAGTACTTC.

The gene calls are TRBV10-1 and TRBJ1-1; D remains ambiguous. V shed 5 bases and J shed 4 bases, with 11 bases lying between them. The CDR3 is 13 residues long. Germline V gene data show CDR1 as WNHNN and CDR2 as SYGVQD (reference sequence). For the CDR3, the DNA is TGCGCCAGCAGTTGGACCACGGGCACTGAAGCTTTCTTT. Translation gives CASSWTTGTEAFF.

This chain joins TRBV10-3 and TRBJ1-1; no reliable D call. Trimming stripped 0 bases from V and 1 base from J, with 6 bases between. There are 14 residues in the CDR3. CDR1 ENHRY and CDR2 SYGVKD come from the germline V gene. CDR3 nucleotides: TGTGCCATCAGTGAGTCAGCTGGGAACACTGAAGCTTTCTTT. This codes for CAISESAGNTEAFF.

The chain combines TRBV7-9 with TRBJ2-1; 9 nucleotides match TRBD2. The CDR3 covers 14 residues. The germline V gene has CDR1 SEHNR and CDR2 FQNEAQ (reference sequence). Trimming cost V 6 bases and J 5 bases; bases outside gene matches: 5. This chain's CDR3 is CASRIAGDNNEQFF. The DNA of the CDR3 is TGTGCCAGCAGGATAGCGGGAGACAACAATGAGCAGTTCTTC.

CDR3 coding DNA: TGTGCCAGCAGCTTATTGGGCAGGGTCTACGAGCAGTACTTC. Protein sequence: CASSLLGRVYEQYF. The chain couples TRBV7-2 to TRBJ2-7; TRBD1 might be the D (5 bases). V was trimmed by 2 bases and J by 3 bases, leaving 11 bases between them. The CDR3 has 14 amino acids. Germline V CDR1 and CDR2: SGHTA, FQGNSA.

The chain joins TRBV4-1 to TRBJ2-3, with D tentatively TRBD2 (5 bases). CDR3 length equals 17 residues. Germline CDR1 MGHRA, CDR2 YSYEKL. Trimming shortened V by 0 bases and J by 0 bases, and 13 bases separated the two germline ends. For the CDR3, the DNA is TGCGCCAGCAGCCAAGAGCGGGCTCCCCCTAGCACAGATACGCAGTATTTT. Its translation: CASSQERAPPSTDTQYF.